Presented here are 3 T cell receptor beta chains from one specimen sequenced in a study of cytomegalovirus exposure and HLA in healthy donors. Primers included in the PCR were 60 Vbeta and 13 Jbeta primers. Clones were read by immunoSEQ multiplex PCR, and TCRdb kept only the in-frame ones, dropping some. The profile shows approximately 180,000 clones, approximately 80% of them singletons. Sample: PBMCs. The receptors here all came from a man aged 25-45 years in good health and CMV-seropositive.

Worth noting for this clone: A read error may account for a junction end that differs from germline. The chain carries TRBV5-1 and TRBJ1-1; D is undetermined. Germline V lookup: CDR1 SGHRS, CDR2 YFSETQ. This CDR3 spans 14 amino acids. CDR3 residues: CASSPRAGNSEAFF. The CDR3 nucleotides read TGCGCCAGCAGCCCCCGAGCGGGGAACTCTGAAGCTTTCTTT. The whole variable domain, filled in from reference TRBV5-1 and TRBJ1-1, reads KAGVTQTPRYLIKTRGQQVTLSCSPISGHRSVSWYQQTPGQGLQFLFEYFSETQRNKGNFPGRFSGRQFSNSRSEMNVSTLELGDSALYLCASSPRAGNSEAFFGQGTRLTVV.

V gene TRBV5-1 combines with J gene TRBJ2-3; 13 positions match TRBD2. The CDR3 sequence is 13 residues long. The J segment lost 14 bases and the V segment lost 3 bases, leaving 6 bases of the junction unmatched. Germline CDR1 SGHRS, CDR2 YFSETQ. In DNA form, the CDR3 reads TGCGCCAGCAGCTGGGGGACTAGCGGGGCAAGGTATTTT. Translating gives CASSWGTSGARYF.

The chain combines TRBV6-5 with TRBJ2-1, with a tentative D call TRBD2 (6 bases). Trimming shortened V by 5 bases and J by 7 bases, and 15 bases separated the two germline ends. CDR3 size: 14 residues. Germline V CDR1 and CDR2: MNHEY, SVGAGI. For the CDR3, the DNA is TGTGCCAGCAGTCGCGAGGAGGGCCCTAATGAGCAGTTCTTC. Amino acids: CASSREEGPNEQFF.